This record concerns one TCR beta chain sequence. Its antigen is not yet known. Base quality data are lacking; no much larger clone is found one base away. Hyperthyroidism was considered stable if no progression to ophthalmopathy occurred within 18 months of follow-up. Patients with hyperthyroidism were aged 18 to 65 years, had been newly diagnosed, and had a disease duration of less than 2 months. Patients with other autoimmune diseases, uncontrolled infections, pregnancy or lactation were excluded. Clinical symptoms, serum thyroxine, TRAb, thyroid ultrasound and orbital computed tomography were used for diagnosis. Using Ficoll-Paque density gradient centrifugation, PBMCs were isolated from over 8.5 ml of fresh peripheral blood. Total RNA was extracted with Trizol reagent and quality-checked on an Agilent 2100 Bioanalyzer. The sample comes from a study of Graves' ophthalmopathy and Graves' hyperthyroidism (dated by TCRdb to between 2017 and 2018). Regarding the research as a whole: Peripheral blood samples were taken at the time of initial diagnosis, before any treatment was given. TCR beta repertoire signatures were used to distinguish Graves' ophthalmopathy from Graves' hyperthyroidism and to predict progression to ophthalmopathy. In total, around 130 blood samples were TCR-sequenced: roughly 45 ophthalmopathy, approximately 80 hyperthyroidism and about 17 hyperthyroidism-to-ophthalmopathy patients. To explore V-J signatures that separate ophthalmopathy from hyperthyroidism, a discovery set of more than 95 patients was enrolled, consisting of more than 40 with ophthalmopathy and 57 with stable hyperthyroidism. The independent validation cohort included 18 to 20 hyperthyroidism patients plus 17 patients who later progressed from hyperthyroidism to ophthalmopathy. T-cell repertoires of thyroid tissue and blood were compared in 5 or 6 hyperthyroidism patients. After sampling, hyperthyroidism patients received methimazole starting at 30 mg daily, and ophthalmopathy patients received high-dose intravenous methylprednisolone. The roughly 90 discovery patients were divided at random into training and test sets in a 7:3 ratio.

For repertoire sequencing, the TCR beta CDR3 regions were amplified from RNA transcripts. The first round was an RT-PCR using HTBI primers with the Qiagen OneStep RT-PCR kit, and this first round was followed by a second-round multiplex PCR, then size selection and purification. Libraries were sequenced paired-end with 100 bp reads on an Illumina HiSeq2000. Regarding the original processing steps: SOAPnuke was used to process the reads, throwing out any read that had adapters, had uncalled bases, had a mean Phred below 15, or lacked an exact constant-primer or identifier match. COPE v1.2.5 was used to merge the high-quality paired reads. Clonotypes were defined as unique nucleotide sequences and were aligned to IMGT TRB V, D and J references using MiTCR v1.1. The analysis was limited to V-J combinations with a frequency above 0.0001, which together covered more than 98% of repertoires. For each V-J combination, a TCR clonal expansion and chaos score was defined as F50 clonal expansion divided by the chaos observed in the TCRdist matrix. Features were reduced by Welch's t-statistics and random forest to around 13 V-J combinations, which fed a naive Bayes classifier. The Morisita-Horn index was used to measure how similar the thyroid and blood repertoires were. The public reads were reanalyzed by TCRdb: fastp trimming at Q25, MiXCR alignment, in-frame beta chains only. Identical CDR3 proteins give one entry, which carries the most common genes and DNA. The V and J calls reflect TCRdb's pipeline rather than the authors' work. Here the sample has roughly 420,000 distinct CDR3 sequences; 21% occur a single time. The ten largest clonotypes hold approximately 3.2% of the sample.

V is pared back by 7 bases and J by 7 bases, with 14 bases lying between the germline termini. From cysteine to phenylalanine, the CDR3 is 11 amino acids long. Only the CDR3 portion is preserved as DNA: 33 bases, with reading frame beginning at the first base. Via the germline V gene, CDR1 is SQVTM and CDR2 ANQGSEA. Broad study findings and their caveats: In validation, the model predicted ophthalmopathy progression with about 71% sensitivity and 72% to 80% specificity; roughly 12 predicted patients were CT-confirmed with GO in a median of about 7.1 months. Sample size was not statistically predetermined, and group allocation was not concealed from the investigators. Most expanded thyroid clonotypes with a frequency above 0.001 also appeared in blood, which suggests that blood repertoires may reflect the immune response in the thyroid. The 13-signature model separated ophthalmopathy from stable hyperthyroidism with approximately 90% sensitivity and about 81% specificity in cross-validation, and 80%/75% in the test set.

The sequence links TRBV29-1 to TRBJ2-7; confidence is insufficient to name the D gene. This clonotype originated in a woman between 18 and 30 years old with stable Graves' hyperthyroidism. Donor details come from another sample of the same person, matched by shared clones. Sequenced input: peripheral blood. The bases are TGCAGCGCCTCGGATCTTTATGAGCAGTACTTC. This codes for CSASDLYEQYF.